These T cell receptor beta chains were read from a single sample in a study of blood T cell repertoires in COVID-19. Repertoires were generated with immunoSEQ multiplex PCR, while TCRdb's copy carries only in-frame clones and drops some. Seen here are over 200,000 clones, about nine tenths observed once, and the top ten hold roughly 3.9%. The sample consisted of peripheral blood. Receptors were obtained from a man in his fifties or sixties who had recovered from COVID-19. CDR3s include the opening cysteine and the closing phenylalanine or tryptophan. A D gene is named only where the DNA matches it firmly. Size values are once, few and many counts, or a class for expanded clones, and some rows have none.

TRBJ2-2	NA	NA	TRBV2	TGTGCCAGGACCGAAAGGGGATCCGGGGAGCTGTTTTTT	CARTERGSGELFF
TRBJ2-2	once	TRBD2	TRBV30	TGTGCCTGGAGTGTTAGCGGGGGGGCCTACACCGGGGAGCTGTTTTTT	CAWSVSGGAYTGELFF
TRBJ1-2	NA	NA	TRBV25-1	TGTGCCAGCAGTGAGCATCCAACAGGGAACTATGGCTACACCTTC	CASSEHPTGNYGYTF
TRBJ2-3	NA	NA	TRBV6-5	TGTGCCAGCAGACAGACAGATACGCAGTATTTT	CASRQTDTQYF
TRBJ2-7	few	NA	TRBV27	TGTGCCAGCAGTGGAGGAGGCCGGTCCCAGTACGAGCAGTACTTC	CASSGGGRSQYEQYF
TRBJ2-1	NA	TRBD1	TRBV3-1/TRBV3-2	TGTGCCAGCAGCCAAGGGTGGGGACAGGGCCACAATGAGCAGTTCTTC	CASSQGWGQGHNEQFF
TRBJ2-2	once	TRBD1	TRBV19	TGTGCCAGTAGTTCCTGGACAGGTCCGAACACCGGGGAGCTGTTTTTT	CASSSWTGPNTGELFF
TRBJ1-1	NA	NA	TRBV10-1	TGCGCCAGCAGTGAGTCGAAAATGCGTCGGGGGAACACTGAAGCTTTCTTT	CASSESKMRRGNTEAFF
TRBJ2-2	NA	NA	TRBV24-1	TGTGCCGCCTCAGGCCCCCACAACACCGGGGAGCTGTTTTTT	CAASGPHNTGELFF
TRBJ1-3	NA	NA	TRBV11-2	TGTGCCAGCAGCTTAATCGGAATCGAGGACTCTGGAAACACCATATATTTT	CASSLIGIEDSGNTIYF
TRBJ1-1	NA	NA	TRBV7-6	TGTGCCAGCAGCTTAACCGGGATTACTGAAGCTTTCTTT	CASSLTGITEAFF
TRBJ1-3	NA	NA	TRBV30	TGTGCCTACCAGGACAGAAGCTCTGGAAACACCATATATTTT	CAYQDRSSGNTIYF
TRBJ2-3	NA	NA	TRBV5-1	TGCGCCAGCAGCCCGGACAGTAGCACAGATACGCAGTATTTT	CASSPDSSTDTQYF
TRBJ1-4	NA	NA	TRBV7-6	TGTGCCAGCAGCTTAGCGGTACAGGGTAATGAAAAACTGTTTTTT	CASSLAVQGNEKLFF
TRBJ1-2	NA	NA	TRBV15	TGTGCCACCAGCAGTGACTACTATGGCTACACCTTC	CATSSDYYGYTF
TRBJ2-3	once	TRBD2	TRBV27	TGTGCCAGCAGCGTACTAGCGGGGGCGGATACGCAGTATTTT	CASSVLAGADTQYF
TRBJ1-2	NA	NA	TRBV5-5	TGTGCCAGCAGCTTGGGTAGTGGAGGGGACTATGGCTACACCTTC	CASSLGSGGDYGYTF
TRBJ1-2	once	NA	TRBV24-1	TGTGCCACCAGTCGCGACAGAAACTATGGCTACACCTTC	CATSRDRNYGYTF
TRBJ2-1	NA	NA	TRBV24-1	TGTGCCACCAGTGATCGCGTCTCCTCGCTATACAATGAGCAGTTCTTC	CATSDRVSSLYNEQFF
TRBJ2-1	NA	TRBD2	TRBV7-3	TGTGCCAGCAGCTTAACACGGGGGGGCCGATATGGCAATGAGCAGTTCTTC	CASSLTRGGRYGNEQFF
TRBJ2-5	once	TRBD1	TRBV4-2	TGTGCCAGCAGCCTTAGTTTGGGACAGAATGAAGAGACCCAGTACTTC	CASSLSLGQNEETQYF
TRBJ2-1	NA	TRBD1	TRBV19	TGTGCCAGTAGTAAAGGACAGGGAAGCTCCTACAATGAGCAGTTCTTC	CASSKGQGSSYNEQFF
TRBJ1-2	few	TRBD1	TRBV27	TGTGCCAGCAGTCCCGGACAGGTAAACTATGGCTACACCTTC	CASSPGQVNYGYTF
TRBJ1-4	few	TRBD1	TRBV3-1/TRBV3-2	TGTGCCAGCAGCCAGCAGGACAGGATTGCAACTAATGAAAAACTGTTTTTT	CASSQQDRIATNEKLFF
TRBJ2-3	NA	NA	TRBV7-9	TGTGCCAGCACGCCTCCTAGCAAGAGCACAGATACGCAGTATTTT	CASTPPSKSTDTQYF
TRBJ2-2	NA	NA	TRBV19	TGTGCCAGCCGGGCTCGACAGCTCAACACCGGGGAGCTGTTTTTT	CASRARQLNTGELFF
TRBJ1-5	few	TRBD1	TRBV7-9	TGTGCCAGCAGCTACGGGACAGGGTTCGTTCAGCCCCAGCATTTT	CASSYGTGFVQPQHF
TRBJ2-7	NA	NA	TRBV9	TGTGCCAGCAGCGTCGTTAGTGTTTCTCGTAGACGGGGGACCCCTTCCTACGAGCAGTACTTC	CASSVVSVSRRRGTPSYEQYF
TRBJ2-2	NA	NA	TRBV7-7	TGTGCTAGCAGCCCTACGTCCGGGGAGCTGTTTTTT	CASSPTSGELFF
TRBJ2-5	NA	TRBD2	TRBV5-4	TGTGCCAGCAGCTCGGGACTAAGACAAGAGACCCAGTACTTC	CASSSGLRQETQYF
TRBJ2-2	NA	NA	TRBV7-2	TGTGCCAGCAGCTTTGGGGGGGCGGGCACCGGGGAGCTGTTTTTT	CASSFGGAGTGELFF
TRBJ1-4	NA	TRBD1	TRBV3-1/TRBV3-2	TGTGCCAGCAGCCCCAGACAGGGTGGTAATGAAAAACTGTTTTTT	CASSPRQGGNEKLFF
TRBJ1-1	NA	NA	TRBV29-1	TGCAGCGGCAGGGGTATGAACACTGAAGCTTTCTTT	CSGRGMNTEAFF
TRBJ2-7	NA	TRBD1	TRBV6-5	TGTGCCAGCAGGACAGGGGGCTCCTACGAGCAGTACTTC	CASRTGGSYEQYF
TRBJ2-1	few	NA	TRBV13	TGTGCCAGCAGAATAGCTGGGAATGAGCAGTTCTTC	CASRIAGNEQFF
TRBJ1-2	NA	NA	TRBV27	TGTGCCAGCAGTTCCAGGAAACCCCCTAACTATGGCTACACCTTC	CASSSRKPPNYGYTF
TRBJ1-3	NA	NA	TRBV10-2	TGCGCCAGCAGTGACCGGGGAAGCTCTGGAAACACCATATATTTT	CASSDRGSSGNTIYF
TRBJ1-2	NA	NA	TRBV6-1	TGTGCCAGCAGTGACAGGATAAACTATGGCTACACCTTC	CASSDRINYGYTF
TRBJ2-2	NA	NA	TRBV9	TGTGCCAGTAGGGGGGGTGGCGGGGAGCTGTTTTTT	CASRGGGGELFF
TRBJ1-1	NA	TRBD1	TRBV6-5	TGTGCCAGCAGTCCACATACAGGGGATGAAGCTTTCTTT	CASSPHTGDEAFF
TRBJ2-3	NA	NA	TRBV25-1	TGTGCCAGCAGTGGCGGGATTAATACGCAGTATTTT	CASSGGINTQYF
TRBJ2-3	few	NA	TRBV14	TGTGCCAGCAGCCTCAGGAGGGGGGGTGGCACAGATACGCAGTATTTT	CASSLRRGGGTDTQYF
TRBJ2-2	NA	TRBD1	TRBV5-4	TGTGCCAGCAAACGGGACAGGGGGTCAGCCGGGGAGCTGTTTTTT	CASKRDRGSAGELFF
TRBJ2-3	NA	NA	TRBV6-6	TGTGCCAGCAGTTACCTGGCTCCCGCCTCTCCGGATACGCAGTATTTT	CASSYLAPASPDTQYF
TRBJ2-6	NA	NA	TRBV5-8	TGTGCCAGCAGCTTCGGACACGCCAGCTCTGGGGCCAACGTCCTGACTTTC	CASSFGHASSGANVLTF
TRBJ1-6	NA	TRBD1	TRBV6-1	TGTGCCAGCAGTCGGGACAGACCACGCGGATCACCCCTCCACTTT	CASSRDRPRGSPLHF
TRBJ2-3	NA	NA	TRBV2	TGTGCCAGCAGTCGCGCGGGACGGGATACGCAGTATTTT	CASSRAGRDTQYF
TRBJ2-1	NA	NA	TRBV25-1	TGTGCCAGCAGTGAATCTAGACTGAACAATGAGCAGTTCTTC	CASSESRLNNEQFF
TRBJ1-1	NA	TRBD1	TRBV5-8	TGTGCCAGCAGCCTAGGGACAGCTTACACTGAAGCTTTCTTT	CASSLGTAYTEAFF
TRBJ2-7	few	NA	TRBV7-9	TGTGCCACCCCAAGCGAGGGCGCAGGAGGTGGGCAGTACTTC	CATPSEGAGGGQYF
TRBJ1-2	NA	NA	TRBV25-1	TGTGCCAGCAGTGAAAGGAGGGAGGGAATCGGTGGCTACACCTTC	CASSERREGIGGYTF
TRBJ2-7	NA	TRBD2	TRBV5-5	TGTGCCAGCAGCTTAGGACTAGCGGGGGTCTACGAGCAGTACTTC	CASSLGLAGVYEQYF
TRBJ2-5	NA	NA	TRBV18	TGTGCCAGCTCTCCCGAAGAGACCCAGTACTTC	CASSPEETQYF
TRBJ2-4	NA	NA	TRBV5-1	TGCGCCAGCAGCTTAGTAGCGGCTGAAAACATTCAGTACTTC	CASSLVAAENIQYF
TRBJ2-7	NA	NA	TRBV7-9	TGTGCCAGCAGCTTATTCCCGTACGAGCAGTACTTC	CASSLFPYEQYF
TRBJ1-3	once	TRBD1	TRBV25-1	TGTGCCAGCAGGACAGGGGGCATTGGAAACACCATATATTTT	CASRTGGIGNTIYF
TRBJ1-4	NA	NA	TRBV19	TGTGCCAGTAGTATTGGCCTCCACAGAAATGAAAAACTGTTTTTT	CASSIGLHRNEKLFF
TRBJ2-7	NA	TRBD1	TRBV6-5	TGTGCCAGCAGTACCGGGACAGTAGGCGCCTACGAGCAGTACTTC	CASSTGTVGAYEQYF